Listed below are T cell receptor beta chains from one sample, sequenced in a study of blood T cell repertoires in COVID-19. This table comes from immunoSEQ multiplex PCR, and its TCRdb copy is limited to in-frame clones, with some not included. The sample consists of around 180,000 clones, roughly 80% of them appearing once. Sequenced sample: peripheral blood. All receptors derive from a human donor in a cohort sampled during active COVID-19. CDR3s include the opening cysteine and the closing phenylalanine or tryptophan. The order of the fields is V gene, CDR3 protein.

V gene: TRBV7-9
CDR3 protein: CASSLAMGTEQPQHF

V gene: TRBV19
CDR3 protein: CASSIGTGTYEQYF

V gene: TRBV12-3/TRBV12-4
CDR3 protein: CASSPGSYYGYTF

V gene: TRBV7-2
CDR3 protein: CASSSTGTVNYGYTF

V gene: TRBV11-2
CDR3 protein: CASSLDVGQSYEQYF

V gene: TRBV2
CDR3 protein: CASRSSLAKNIQYF

V gene: TRBV6-6
CDR3 protein: CASSYVREDEAFF

V gene: TRBV23-1
CDR3 protein: CASRPPGQGSYEQYF

V gene: TRBV7-9
CDR3 protein: CASSMYTGVYEQYF

V gene: TRBV11-2
CDR3 protein: CASSLAQGANEKLFF

V gene: TRBV28
CDR3 protein: CASRTGTEQYF

V gene: TRBV10-2
CDR3 protein: CASSEITGQGAYEQYF

V gene: TRBV5-1
CDR3 protein: CASSTGQGNTGELFF

V gene: TRBV4-3
CDR3 protein: CASSSSTGMGVGYTF

V gene: TRBV5-1
CDR3 protein: CASSLSSPSYNEQFF

V gene: TRBV18
CDR3 protein: CASSPQRLAGEIHEQFF

V gene: TRBV9
CDR3 protein: CASSPGWESAHYEQYF

V gene: TRBV27
CDR3 protein: CASSAQEGRSQPQHF

V gene: TRBV9
CDR3 protein: CASSGGTGPTYEQYF

V gene: TRBV10-3
CDR3 protein: CAISEHRGPTYGYTF

V gene: TRBV28
CDR3 protein: CASRGSGGTEAFF

V gene: TRBV19
CDR3 protein: CASSIKRLDTYEQYF

V gene: TRBV4-1
CDR3 protein: CASSQVQGLGEQYF

V gene: TRBV19
CDR3 protein: CASSRGRNSPLHF

V gene: TRBV18
CDR3 protein: CASSLDIYEQYF

V gene: TRBV28
CDR3 protein: CASSLVKGLGETQYF

V gene: TRBV4-2
CDR3 protein: CASSQEAGVTDTQYF

V gene: TRBV27
CDR3 protein: CASSFPGEADTQYF

V gene: TRBV5-1
CDR3 protein: CASSLGLAGGPGETQYF

V gene: TRBV5-4
CDR3 protein: CASSSPGERQETQYF

V gene: TRBV19
CDR3 protein: CASSIIQGLESGYTF

V gene: TRBV27
CDR3 protein: CASRLGRGHGYTF

V gene: TRBV7-2
CDR3 protein: CASSIRQGMDYGYTF

V gene: TRBV4-2
CDR3 protein: CASSQEGDGETQYF

V gene: TRBV24-1
CDR3 protein: CATSAGDTQYF

V gene: TRBV6-5
CDR3 protein: CASRSQGDDTEAFF